Each of the 14 T cell receptor beta chains below was sequenced from the same sample in a study of blood T cell repertoires in COVID-19. This table comes from immunoSEQ multiplex PCR, and its TCRdb copy is limited to in-frame clones, with some not included. The table includes roughly 87,000 clones, 86% detected once. The sample taken for sequencing was peripheral blood. These receptors all come from a man aged 45-65 years with active COVID-19.

This clone was counted a single time. The genes are TRBV28 and TRBJ1-6, with 7 bases aligning to TRBD1. The CDR3 extends over 14 amino acids. Germline V lookup: CDR1 MDHEN, CDR2 SYDVKM. V gave up 6 bases and J gave up 5 bases; unmatched junction bases: 4. The CDR3 here is CASSPGQNNSPLHF. As DNA, the CDR3 is TGTGCCAGCAGCCCGGGACAGAATAATTCACCCCTCCACTTT.

V is TRBV5-1 and J is TRBJ2-2; 9 nucleotides align to TRBD2. The CDR3 runs 14 residues. Germline V gene lookup returns CDR1 SGHRS and CDR2 YFSETQ. The V and J ends lost 8 bases and 1 base, in that order; junction bases with no gene match: 3. The CDR3 spells CASYSGGNTGELFF. CDR3 nucleotides: TGCGCCAGTTATAGCGGGGGGAACACCGGGGAGCTGTTTTTT.

J is TRBJ1-2 and V is TRBV27, with D possibly being TRBD1 (5 bases). Trimming stripped 8 bases from V and 8 bases from J, with 12 bases between. Germline V CDR1 and CDR2: MNHEY, SMNVEV (reference sequence). The CDR3 is 11 amino acids. The CDR3 DNA follows: TGTGCCAGCTCGGGGGGGGTGGGCTACACCTTC. Translated: CASSGGVGYTF.

This rearrangement joins TRBV28 to TRBJ1-5; 9 bases are shared with TRBD1. The CDR3 length is 17 residues. The ends lost 4 bases at V and 2 bases at J; junction bases unmatched: 9. In germline, CDR1 is MDHEN, CDR2 SYDVKM. The CDR3 is CASSSAGTGRGNQPQHF. The CDR3 nucleotides are TGTGCCAGCAGTTCCGCCGGGACAGGGAGGGGCAATCAGCCCCAGCATTTT.

The J gene is TRBJ1-2, the V gene TRBV12-3 or TRBV12-4, with unresolved D. The CDR3 covers 13 residues. V was trimmed by 6 bases and J by 4 bases, leaving 12 bases between them. CDR3 loop: CASSLGGLYGYTF. As DNA, the CDR3 is TGTGCCAGCAGCCTGGGAGGGCTCTATGGCTACACCTTC.

The V call is TRBV14, the J call TRBJ1-2; maybe TRBD1 (5 bases). V lost 6 bases to trimming and J lost 4 bases, with 21 bases between them. Germline lookup yields CDR1 SGHDN and CDR2 FVKESK. The CDR3 has 16 residues. CDR3 in amino acids: CASSPRRPGNIYGYTF. In DNA, the CDR3 is TGTGCCAGCAGTCCAAGAAGACCAGGGAACATCTATGGCTACACCTTC.

The gene calls are TRBV18 and TRBJ2-7, with 7 nucleotides matching TRBD1. The length of the CDR3 is 15 residues. Germline V CDR1 and CDR2: KGHSH, LQKENI. Trimming took 4 bases from V and 8 from J; bases not matched to a gene: 14. The CDR3 DNA sequence: TGTGCCAGCTCACAATGGGACAGTCCAGGCTGGCAGCAGTACTTC. Protein: CASSQWDSPGWQQYF.

The chain couples TRBV2 to TRBJ1-1; the D gene is possibly TRBD1 (5 bases). The CDR3 loop spans 15 amino acids. V gave up 7 bases and J gave up 3 bases, with 18 bases separating them. Germline-derived CDR1 and CDR2 are SNHLY and FYNNEI. The CDR3: CASMAGGAVDTEAFF. The DNA of the CDR3 is TGTGCCAGCATGGCCGGCGGGGCGGTAGACACTGAAGCTTTCTTT. The whole variable domain, remainder taken from reference TRBV2 and TRBJ1-1, is EPEVTQTPSHQVTQMGQEVILRCVPISNHLYFYWYRQILGQKVEFLVSFYNNEISEKSEIFDDQFSVERPDGSNFTLKIRSTKLEDSAMYFCASMAGGAVDTEAFFGQGTRLTVV.

This chain uses TRBV5-1 with TRBJ2-7; 7 positions match TRBD2. The CDR3 runs to 15 residues. The germline gives CDR1 SGHRS, CDR2 YFSETQ. With 4 bases clipped from V and 1 base from J, the junction kept 8 bases outside the gene matches. In DNA, the CDR3 is TGCGCCAGCAGCCCAAATGGGGGGGAATCCTACGAGCAGTACTTC. This sequence encodes CASSPNGGESYEQYF.

The chain links TRBV6-1 to TRBJ1-2; 7 nucleotides agree with TRBD1. Trimming removed 2 bases from V and 8 bases from J; junction bases left unmatched: 23. Germline V gene lookup returns CDR1 MNHNS and CDR2 SASEGT. The CDR3 has 19 amino acids. CDR3: CASSEQRTGIFSPVSGYTF. DNA of the CDR3: TGTGCCAGCAGTGAACAGAGGACAGGCATATTTAGTCCTGTATCCGGCTACACCTTC.

The sample holds one count of this clone. This chain joins TRBV7-2 and TRBJ2-2; D might be TRBD2 (6 bases). Germline CDR1 SGHTA, CDR2 FQGNSA. V was trimmed by 3 bases and J by 5 bases, leaving 13 bases between them. This CDR3 is built from 15 residues. For the CDR3, the DNA is TGTGCCAGCAGCTTTTCGGGGGTCCGAACCGGGGAGCTGTTTTTT. This encodes CASSFSGVRTGELFF. The full variable domain, with the rest looked up from reference TRBV7-2 and TRBJ2-2, is GAGVSQSPSNKVTEKGKDVELRCDPISGHTALYWYRQSLGQGLEFLIYFQGNSAPDKSGLPSDRFSAERTGGSVSTLTIQRTQQEDSAVYLCASSFSGVRTGELFFGEGSRLTVL.

This chain links TRBV5-5 with TRBJ2-4; D unresolved. V dropped 2 bases and J dropped 8 bases, with 14 bases sitting between them. This CDR3 is 14 amino acids long. Germline assignment: CDR1 SGHKS and CDR2 YYEKEE (reference sequence). This CDR3 reads CASSFYNPLDIQYF. The CDR3 DNA is TGTGCCAGCAGCTTTTACAACCCTCTGGACATTCAGTACTTC.

The V and J genes are TRBV5-1 and TRBJ1-5; D not certain. This CDR3 is built from 13 residues. The germline V and J ends were trimmed by 5 bases and 9 bases, with 15 bases remaining between them. Per germline, CDR1 SGHRS and CDR2 YFSETQ. The chain's CDR3 is CASSSDGVGPQHF. The CDR3 nucleotides are TGCGCCAGCAGTTCGGACGGGGTTGGGCCCCAGCATTTT.

CDR3 residues: CASSQIPGQIYEKLFF. The CDR3 region has the DNA TGCGCCAGCAGCCAAATCCCGGGACAGATATATGAAAAACTGTTTTTT. This chain uses TRBV4-1 with TRBJ1-4; TRBD1 aligns across 7 bases. The junction had 9 bases not matched to a gene; V was cut back by 2 bases and J by 6 bases. The CDR3 extends over 16 amino acids. The V gene's germline CDR1 is MGHRA and CDR2 YSYEKL.